This T cell receptor beta chain was captured in a study of blood T cell repertoires in COVID-19. Study at large: Italy, Spain and the United States were the sources of the convalescent and acute COVID-19 samples. T cells, B-cell-depleted T cells, or PBMCs supplied cDNA or gDNA.

CDR1 and CDR2 from the germline V gene are SNHLY and FYNNEI. Deletions cut 1 base from V and 6 bases from J, with 6 bases between. CDR3 length: 13 amino acids. In the original processing: How many nucleated cells were present was estimated from reference gene primer amplification. Method: immunoSEQ multiplex PCR; TCRdb's copy keeps in-frame clones and lacks some. From that table come the V and J calls and clone size; the DNA was used to work out D and trimming. This sample carries approximately 390,000 clones, around 90% of them seen once, and the ten largest clones take about 6.5%. This chain connects TRBV2 to TRBJ2-2, with D perhaps TRBD2 (5 bases). This receptor was identified in a young man with active or convalescent COVID-19. Sequenced material: peripheral blood. CDR3 residues: CASSEDGAGELFF. DNA of the CDR3: TGTGCCAGCAGTGAAGACGGGGCCGGGGAGCTGTTTTTT.